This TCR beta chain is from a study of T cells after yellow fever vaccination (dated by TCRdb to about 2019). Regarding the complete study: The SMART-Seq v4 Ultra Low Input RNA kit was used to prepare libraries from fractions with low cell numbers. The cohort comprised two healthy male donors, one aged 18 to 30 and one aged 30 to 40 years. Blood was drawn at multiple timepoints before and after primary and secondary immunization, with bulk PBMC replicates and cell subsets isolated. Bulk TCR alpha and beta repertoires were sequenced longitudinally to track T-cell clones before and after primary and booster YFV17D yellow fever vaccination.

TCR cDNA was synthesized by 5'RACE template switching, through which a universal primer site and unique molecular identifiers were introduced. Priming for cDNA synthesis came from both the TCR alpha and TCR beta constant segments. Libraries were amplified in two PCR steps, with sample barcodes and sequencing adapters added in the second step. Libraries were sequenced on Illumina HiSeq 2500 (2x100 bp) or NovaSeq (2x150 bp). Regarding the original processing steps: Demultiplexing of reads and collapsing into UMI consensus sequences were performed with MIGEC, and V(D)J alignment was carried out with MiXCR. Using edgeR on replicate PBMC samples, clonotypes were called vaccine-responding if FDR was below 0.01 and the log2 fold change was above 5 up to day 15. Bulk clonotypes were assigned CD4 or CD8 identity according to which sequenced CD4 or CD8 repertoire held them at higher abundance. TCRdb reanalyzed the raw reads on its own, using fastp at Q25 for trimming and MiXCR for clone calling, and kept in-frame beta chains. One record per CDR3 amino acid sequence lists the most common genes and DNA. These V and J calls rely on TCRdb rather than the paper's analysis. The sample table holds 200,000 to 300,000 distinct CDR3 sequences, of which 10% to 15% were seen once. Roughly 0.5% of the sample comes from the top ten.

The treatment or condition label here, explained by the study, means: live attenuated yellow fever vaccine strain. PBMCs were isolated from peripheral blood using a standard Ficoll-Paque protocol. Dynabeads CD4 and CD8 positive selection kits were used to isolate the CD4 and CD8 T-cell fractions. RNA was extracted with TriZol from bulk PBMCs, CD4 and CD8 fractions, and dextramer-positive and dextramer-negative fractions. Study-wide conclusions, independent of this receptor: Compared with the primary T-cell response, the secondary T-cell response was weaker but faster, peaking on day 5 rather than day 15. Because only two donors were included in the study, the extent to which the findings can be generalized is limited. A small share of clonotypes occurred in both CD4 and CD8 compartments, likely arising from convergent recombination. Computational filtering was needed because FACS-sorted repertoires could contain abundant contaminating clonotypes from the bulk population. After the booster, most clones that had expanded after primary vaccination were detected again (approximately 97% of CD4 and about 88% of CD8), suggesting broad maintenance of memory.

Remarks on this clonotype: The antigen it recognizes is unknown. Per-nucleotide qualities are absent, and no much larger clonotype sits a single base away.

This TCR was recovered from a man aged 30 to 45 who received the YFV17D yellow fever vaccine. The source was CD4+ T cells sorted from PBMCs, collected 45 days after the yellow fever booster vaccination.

The DNA is as follows: TGTGCCAGCAGCTTAACGGGACTAGCGGACGCTAGGAGCTCCTACAATGAGCAGTTCTTC. Its translation reads: CASSLTGLADARSSYNEQFF. The rearrangement combines TRBV7-2 with TRBJ2-1; 11 bases in the junction line up with TRBD2. The germline V and J ends show losses of 2 bases and 0 bases respectively, and no gene match explains 12 bases of the junction. Its CDR3 holds 20 amino acids, cysteine through phenylalanine. Of all the DNA, just the CDR3 is kept, 60 bases in frame from base 1. The germline V gene gives CDR1 as SGHTA and CDR2 as FQGNSA.